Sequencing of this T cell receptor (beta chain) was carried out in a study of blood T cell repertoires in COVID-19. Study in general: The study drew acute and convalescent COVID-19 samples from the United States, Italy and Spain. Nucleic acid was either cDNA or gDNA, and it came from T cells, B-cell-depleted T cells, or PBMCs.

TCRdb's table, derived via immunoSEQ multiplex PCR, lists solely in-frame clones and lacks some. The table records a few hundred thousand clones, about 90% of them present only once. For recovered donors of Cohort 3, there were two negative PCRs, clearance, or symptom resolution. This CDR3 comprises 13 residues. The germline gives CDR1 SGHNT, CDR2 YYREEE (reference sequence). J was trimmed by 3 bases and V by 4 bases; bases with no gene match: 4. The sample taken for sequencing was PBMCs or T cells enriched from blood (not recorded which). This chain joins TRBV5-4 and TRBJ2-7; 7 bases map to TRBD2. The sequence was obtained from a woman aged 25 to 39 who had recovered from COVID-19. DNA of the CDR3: TGTGCCAGCAGCGGGGAGCGGGGCTACGAGCAGTACTTC. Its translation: CASSGERGYEQYF.